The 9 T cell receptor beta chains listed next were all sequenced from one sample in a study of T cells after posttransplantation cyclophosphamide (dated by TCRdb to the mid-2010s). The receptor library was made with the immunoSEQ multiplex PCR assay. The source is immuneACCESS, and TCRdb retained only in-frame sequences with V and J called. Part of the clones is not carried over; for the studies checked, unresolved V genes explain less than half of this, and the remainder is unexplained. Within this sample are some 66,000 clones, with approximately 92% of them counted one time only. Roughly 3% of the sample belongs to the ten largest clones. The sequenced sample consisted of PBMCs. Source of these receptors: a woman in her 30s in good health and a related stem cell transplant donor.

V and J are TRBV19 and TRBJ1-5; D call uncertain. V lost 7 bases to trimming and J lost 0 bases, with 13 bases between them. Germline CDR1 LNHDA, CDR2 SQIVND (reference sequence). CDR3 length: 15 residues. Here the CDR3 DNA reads TGTGCCAGTAATCCCTCCTACGGTAGCAATCAGCCCCAGCATTTT. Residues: CASNPSYGSNQPQHF.

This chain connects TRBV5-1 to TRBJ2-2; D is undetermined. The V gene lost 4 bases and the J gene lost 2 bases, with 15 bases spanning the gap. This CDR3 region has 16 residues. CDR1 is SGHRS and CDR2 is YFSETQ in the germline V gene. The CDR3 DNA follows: TGCGCCAGCAGCGCGGTTGAGACTTATAACACCGGGGAGCTGTTTTTT. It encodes CASSAVETYNTGELFF.

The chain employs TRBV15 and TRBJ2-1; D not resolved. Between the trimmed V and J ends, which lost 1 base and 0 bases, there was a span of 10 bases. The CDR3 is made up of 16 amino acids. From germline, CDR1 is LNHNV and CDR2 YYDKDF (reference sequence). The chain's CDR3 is CATSRVGSGSYNEQFF. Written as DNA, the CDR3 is TGTGCCACCAGCAGAGTGGGTAGTGGCTCCTACAATGAGCAGTTCTTC.

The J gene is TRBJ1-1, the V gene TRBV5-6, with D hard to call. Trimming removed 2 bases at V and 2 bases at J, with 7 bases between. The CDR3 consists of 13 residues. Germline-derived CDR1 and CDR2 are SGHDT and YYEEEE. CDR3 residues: CASSFFSNTEAFF. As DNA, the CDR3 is TGTGCCAGCAGCTTTTTCAGCAACACTGAAGCTTTCTTT.

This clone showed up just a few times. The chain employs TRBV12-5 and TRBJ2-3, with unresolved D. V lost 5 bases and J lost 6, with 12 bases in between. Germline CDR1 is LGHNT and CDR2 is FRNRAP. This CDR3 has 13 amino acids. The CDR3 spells CASGTASADTQYF. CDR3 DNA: TGTGCTAGTGGTACCGCCTCGGCGGATACGCAGTATTTT.

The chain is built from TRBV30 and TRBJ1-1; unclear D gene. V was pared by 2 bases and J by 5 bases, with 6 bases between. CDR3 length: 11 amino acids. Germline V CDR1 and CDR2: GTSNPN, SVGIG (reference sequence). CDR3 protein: CAWSSETEAFF. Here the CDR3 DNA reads TGTGCCTGGAGTAGCGAGACTGAAGCTTTCTTT.

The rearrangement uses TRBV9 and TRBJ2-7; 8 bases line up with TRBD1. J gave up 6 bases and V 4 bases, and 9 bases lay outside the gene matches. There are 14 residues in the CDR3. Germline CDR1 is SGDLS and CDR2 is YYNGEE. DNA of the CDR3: TGTGCCAGCAGCCCGCGGCAGGGGGCGGGCGAGCAGTACTTC. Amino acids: CASSPRQGAGEQYF.

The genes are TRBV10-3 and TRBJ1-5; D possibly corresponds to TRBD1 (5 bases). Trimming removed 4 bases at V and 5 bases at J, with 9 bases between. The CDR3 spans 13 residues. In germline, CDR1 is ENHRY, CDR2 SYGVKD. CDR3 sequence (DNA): TGTGCCATCAGTGTTGAGGGGTATCAGCCCCAGCATTTT. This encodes CAISVEGYQPQHF.

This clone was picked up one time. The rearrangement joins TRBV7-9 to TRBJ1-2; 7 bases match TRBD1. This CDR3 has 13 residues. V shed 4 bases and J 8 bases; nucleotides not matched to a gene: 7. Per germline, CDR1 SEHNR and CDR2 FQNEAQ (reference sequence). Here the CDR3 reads CASSSDRVKGYTF. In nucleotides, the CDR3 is TGTGCCAGCAGCTCCGACAGGGTCAAAGGCTACACCTTC. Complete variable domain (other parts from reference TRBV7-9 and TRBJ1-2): DTGVSQNPRHKITKRGQNVTFRCDPISEHNRLYWYRQTLGQGPEFLTYFQNEAQLEKSRLLSDRFSAERPKGSFSTLEIQRTEQGDSAMYLCASSSDRVKGYTFGSGTRLTVV.